Presented here are 27 T cell receptor beta chains from one specimen sequenced in a study of regulatory and conventional T cells in RAG deficiency. The sorted regulatory T cells were CD4+, CD25-high and CD127-low, with genomic DNA sequenced. The protocol was immunoSEQ multiplex PCR, while the TCRdb copy is restricted to in-frame clones and leaves out a portion. The data hold tens of thousands of clones, with 75% to 95% observed a single time. These same data were also listed under a study on regulatory T cells. That paper notes: The primer mix had 52 TRBV and 13 TRBJ primers.

The source material was Tregs sorted from blood. The source of these receptors is a human donor in good health.

The rearrangement joins TRBV27 to TRBJ2-5, with TRBD1 matching 8 bases. Losses at the gene ends were 4 bases for V and 5 bases for J; bases not matched to a gene: 6. The CDR3 spans 14 residues. Germline-derived CDR1 and CDR2 are MNHEY and SMNVEV (reference sequence). In DNA form, the CDR3 reads TGTGCCAGCAGTTCCCCTGGACAGGGCGAGACCCAGTACTTC. This gives the protein CASSSPGQGETQYF.

The chain couples TRBV9 to TRBJ2-5; D perhaps matches TRBD1 (5 bases). The CDR3 totals 16 residues. Trimming pared 0 bases from V and 5 bases from J, leaving 17 bases between. In germline, CDR1 is SGDLS, CDR2 YYNGEE. CDR3 coding DNA: TGTGCCAGCAGCGTAGGACAGCAAAATCCAGGGGAGACCCAGTACTTC. Protein: CASSVGQQNPGETQYF.

The rearrangement joins TRBV7-9 to TRBJ1-2; D uncertain. V lost 1 base and J 1 base, leaving 7 bases between the germline ends. Germline CDR1 SEHNR, CDR2 FQNEAQ (reference sequence). There are 14 residues in the CDR3. CDR3 coding DNA: TGTGCCAGCAGCTTAGTCGGCGATAACTATGGCTACACCTTC. It codes for CASSLVGDNYGYTF.

This clone was found a few times. V is TRBV6-5 and J is TRBJ1-2, with D possibly being TRBD1 (5 bases). CDR3 length equals 13 residues. V dropped 2 bases and J dropped 7 bases, with 11 bases sitting between them. From germline, CDR1 is MNHEY and CDR2 SVGAGI. The CDR3: CASSYRVGGGYTF. CDR3 in DNA: TGTGCCAGCAGTTACAGGGTCGGGGGTGGCTACACCTTC.

This chain connects TRBV5-1 to TRBJ2-1; 10 bases are a match to TRBD2. Germline V gene data show CDR1 as SGHRS and CDR2 as YFSETQ. The CDR3 totals 18 residues. The ends lost 4 bases at V and 2 bases at J; junction bases unmatched: 12. The CDR3 is CASSLGTSVGMAYNEQFF. The DNA of the CDR3 is TGCGCCAGCAGCCTCGGGACTAGCGTCGGCATGGCCTACAATGAGCAGTTCTTC.

This clone was counted only a few times. The V gene is TRBV10-3, the J gene TRBJ1-2; perhaps TRBD1 as D (5 bases). There are 16 residues in the CDR3. Trimming pared 4 bases from V and 0 bases from J, leaving 15 bases between. The germline gives CDR1 ENHRY, CDR2 SYGVKD. DNA for the CDR3: TGTGCCATCAGTGTCTTAGGGGCAGCTCCTAACTATGGCTACACCTTC. It specifies CAISVLGAAPNYGYTF.

The chain is built from TRBV4-1 and TRBJ1-2; a weak D match, TRBD1 (6 bases). The CDR3 has 16 amino acids. The germline V gene has CDR1 MGHRA and CDR2 YSYEKL. With 0 bases removed from V and 4 bases from J, the gap between germline ends came to 15 bases. The CDR3 reads CASSQESTGKVYGYTF. The CDR3, as DNA: TGCGCCAGCAGCCAAGAAAGCACAGGGAAAGTCTATGGCTACACCTTC.

The J gene is TRBJ2-7, the V gene TRBV10-3; 14 positions match TRBD2. The CDR3 runs 18 residues. The V and J ends lost 5 bases and 5 bases, in that order; junction bases with no gene match: 14. Germline CDR1 is ENHRY and CDR2 is SYGVKD. In DNA form, the CDR3 reads TGTGCCATCAGTCCGGGACTAGCGGGGGCCAACCCGAGAGACGAGCAGTACTTC. It codes for CAISPGLAGANPRDEQYF.

This chain uses TRBV6-1 with TRBJ1-4; tentatively, D is TRBD1 (5 bases). The V end lost 4 bases, the J end lost 3 bases, and 12 bases lay between the germline ends. The germline CDR1 and CDR2 sequences are MNHNS and SASEGT. The CDR3 is 15 residues long. CDR3 coding DNA: TGTGCCAGCAGTGCGTGGGACCGACCTAATGAAAAACTGTTTTTT. Its translation: CASSAWDRPNEKLFF.

The chain has TRBV6-5 and TRBJ1-1; D unclear. The CDR3 is 14 amino acids. Trimming left V 2 bases short and J 2 bases short, with 9 bases between. The germline V gene encodes CDR1 MNHEY and CDR2 SVGAGI. Written as DNA, the CDR3 is TGTGCCAGCAGTTACAGGCAGGCAAACACTGAAGCTTTCTTT. Residues: CASSYRQANTEAFF.

This chain connects TRBV6-5 to TRBJ1-1, with TRBD1 matching 7 bases. Germline V gives CDR1 MNHEY, CDR2 SVGAGI. The CDR3 has 14 residues. The junction had 8 bases not matched to a gene; V was cut back by 6 bases and J by 4 bases. CDR3 sequence: CASRTGAASTEAFF. The CDR3 bases are TGTGCCAGCAGAACAGGGGCGGCCAGCACTGAAGCTTTCTTT.

The chain carries TRBV28 and TRBJ1-6, with TRBD1 as a possible D gene (5 bases). The CDR3 length is 17 residues. The V gene's germline CDR1 is MDHEN and CDR2 SYDVKM. The ends were cut back, 4 bases at V and 0 bases at J, with 13 bases in the middle. CDR3 sequence: CASSSSRDGSYNSPLHF. CDR3 coding DNA: TGTGCCAGCAGTTCCTCCCGGGACGGCTCCTATAATTCACCCCTCCACTTT.

V gene TRBV5-1 combines with J gene TRBJ2-7; TRBD2 agrees at 12 bases. This CDR3 spans 17 amino acids. The trim removed 4 bases at V and 3 bases at J, leaving 11 bases unmatched. The germline V gene encodes CDR1 SGHRS and CDR2 YFSETQ. The DNA of the CDR3 is TGCGCCAGCAGCGCCTACCTACTAGCGGGGGGCCTCTACGAGCAGTACTTC. It specifies CASSAYLLAGGLYEQYF.

The chain joins TRBV19 to TRBJ2-1; no clear D gene. V lost 2 bases and J 6 bases, leaving 8 bases between the germline ends. The CDR3 runs to 13 residues. Germline CDR1 reads LNHDA; CDR2 reads SQIVND (reference sequence). The chain's CDR3 is CASSIIAGNEQFF. The CDR3 nucleotides are TGTGCCAGTAGTATAATCGCTGGCAATGAGCAGTTCTTC.

V is TRBV7-3 and J is TRBJ2-7, with D unresolved. Deletions cut 5 bases from V and 5 bases from J, with 13 bases between. CDR3 length equals 13 residues. Germline V gene lookup returns CDR1 SGHTA and CDR2 FQGTGA. CDR3: CASSKKGYDEQYF. The CDR3 DNA sequence: TGTGCCAGCAGCAAGAAGGGATATGACGAGCAGTACTTC.

This clone appeared a single time. The V and J genes are TRBV6-6 and TRBJ1-3; a possible D gene is TRBD1 (5 bases). The germline gives CDR1 MNHNY, CDR2 SVGAGI (reference sequence). The CDR3 is 16 amino acids. V lost 0 bases, J lost 8 bases, and 17 bases lay in between. The CDR3 nucleotides read TGTGCCAGCAGTTACTCGAGGAGGGGCAACGGTGACACCATATATTTT. Translating it yields CASSYSRRGNGDTIYF.

This clone showed up just a few times. The V and J genes are TRBV28 and TRBJ2-3; D call uncertain. The CDR3 spans 14 residues. The V end lost 6 bases, the J end lost 2 bases, and 12 bases lay between the germline ends. Germline loops: CDR1 MDHEN, CDR2 SYDVKM. The CDR3 region has the DNA TGTGCCAGCAGGGGGTCAAGCAACACAGATACGCAGTATTTT. Protein sequence: CASRGSSNTDTQYF.

This clone was seen only a few times. The DNA for the CDR3 is TGTGCCTGGGGCAGAGGGGGCAATCAGCCCCAGCATTTT. Translating gives CAWGRGGNQPQHF. This chain connects TRBV28 to TRBJ1-5; D perhaps matches TRBD1 (5 bases). Germline values: CDR1 MDHEN, CDR2 SYDVKM. CDR3 length: 13 residues. With 11 bases removed from V and 2 bases from J, the gap between germline ends came to 13 bases. Drawing the rest from reference TRBV28 and TRBJ1-5, the complete variable domain is DVKVTQSSRYLVKRTGEKVFLECVQDMDHENMFWYRQDPGLGLRLIYFSYDVKMKEKGDIPEGYSVSREKKERFSLILESASTNQTSMYLCAWGRGGNQPQHFGDGTRLSIL.

The chain has TRBV5-8 and TRBJ2-2, with D perhaps assigned TRBD1 or TRBD2 (5 bases each). The ends were cut back, 4 bases at V and 3 bases at J, with 7 bases in the middle. CDR1 is SGHTS, CDR2 YDEGEE, per germline. The CDR3 is 13 residues long. The DNA of the CDR3 is TGTGCCAGCAGCCGGGACGACACCGGGGAGCTGTTTTTT. Translating it yields CASSRDDTGELFF.

This chain connects TRBV19 to TRBJ2-2; perhaps TRBD2 as D (6 bases). The CDR3 length is 15 residues. The germline CDR1 and CDR2 sequences are LNHDA and SQIVND (reference sequence). The V end was cut by 6 bases, the J end by 4 bases, with 15 bases between. CDR3 loop: CASSTTGVSTGELFF. As DNA, the CDR3 is TGTGCCAGTAGCACGACGGGGGTTAGCACCGGGGAGCTGTTTTTT.

The rearrangement links TRBV28 to TRBJ2-6, with D tentatively TRBD2 (5 bases). The length of the CDR3 is 18 residues. In germline, CDR1 is MDHEN, CDR2 SYDVKM. The V end lost 5 bases, the J end lost 2 bases, and 19 bases lay between the germline ends. The CDR3 nucleotides read TGTGCCAGCAGTCCCCTACTAGGGCAGGTACCTGGGGCCAACGTCCTGACTTTC. This translates into CASSPLLGQVPGANVLTF.

The genes are TRBV2 and TRBJ1-2; no clear D. The V end lost 8 bases, the J end lost 4 bases, and 5 bases lay between the germline ends. The length of the CDR3 is 10 residues. The V gene's germline CDR1 is SNHLY and CDR2 FYNNEI. The CDR3 DNA reads as TGTGCCAGCTTGTTCTATGGCTACACCTTC. This gives the protein CASLFYGYTF.

The gene calls are TRBV7-8 and TRBJ1-2; 8 bases line up with TRBD1. The CDR3 is made up of 13 amino acids. The germline V gene encodes CDR1 SGHVS and CDR2 FQNEAQ. J gave up 3 bases and V 5 bases, and 2 bases lay outside the gene matches. CDR3 DNA sequence: TGTGCCAGCAGCCCCAGGGGGCACTATGGCTACACCTTC. Residues: CASSPRGHYGYTF.

The rearrangement joins TRBV9 to TRBJ2-7, with 8 bases that match TRBD1. Germline CDR1 reads SGDLS; CDR2 reads YYNGEE. The CDR3 sequence is 13 residues long. V was clipped by 3 bases and J by 3 bases; unmatched bases: 2. The chain's CDR3 is CASSATGGYEQYF. In DNA form, the CDR3 reads TGTGCCAGCAGCGCTACAGGGGGCTACGAGCAGTACTTC.

This rearrangement joins TRBV5-1 to TRBJ1-2, with a possible D match to TRBD1 (5 bases). Germline CDR1 and CDR2: SGHRS and YFSETQ. V was pared by 2 bases and J by 7 bases, with 18 bases between. This CDR3 spans 15 amino acids. In DNA, the CDR3 is TGCGCCAGCAGCTTTGATGGCGGGGCCAACCCTGGCTACACCTTC. It is translated as CASSFDGGANPGYTF. The whole variable domain, filled in from reference TRBV5-1 and TRBJ1-2, reads KAGVTQTPRYLIKTRGQQVTLSCSPISGHRSVSWYQQTPGQGLQFLFEYFSETQRNKGNFPGRFSGRQFSNSRSEMNVSTLELGDSALYLCASSFDGGANPGYTFGSGTRLTVV.

The V and J genes are TRBV11-2 and TRBJ2-2; D tentatively reads TRBD1 or TRBD2 (5 bases each). Trimming removed 5 bases at V and 1 base at J, with 14 bases between. Germline lookup yields CDR1 SGHAT and CDR2 FQNNGV. The CDR3 runs 16 residues. In nucleotides, the CDR3 is TGTGCCAGCAGCCCGAAGGGACGGATGAACACCGGGGAGCTGTTTTTT. Its protein is CASSPKGRMNTGELFF.

This chain connects TRBV2 to TRBJ2-2, with D possibly being TRBD1 (6 bases). Between the trimmed V and J ends, which lost 6 bases and 3 bases, there was a span of 20 bases. CDR3 size: 17 residues. The germline gives CDR1 SNHLY, CDR2 FYNNEI. In nucleotides, the CDR3 is TGTGCCAGCAGAAGATCCGGGACACCAGAGGACACCGGGGAGCTGTTTTTT. Translating gives CASRRSGTPEDTGELFF.